What follows describes a single T cell receptor beta chain. Every subset's genomic DNA went evenly onto several immunoSEQ plates. Per the original data handling: Junction-only sequences produced by ImmunoSEQ had no quality scores, so filtering differed. Sequenced by immunoSEQ multiplex PCR; TCRdb stores in-frame clones only, minus some. Clone size and the V and J calls come from that table; the DNA yielded D and trimming. Among around 370,000 clones listed, around 96% were seen once. This specimen belongs to a study of shared clonotypes between healthy human individuals. CD8 memory merged CD45RO+ cells and CCR7-negative CD45RA+ TemRA cells into one population. V shed 1 base and J 1 base; nucleotides not matched to a gene: 7. Per the germline V gene, CDR1 is SGHDN and CDR2 is FVKESK. This CDR3 is 17 amino acids long.

The chain joins TRBV14 to TRBJ2-5; 9 nucleotides line up with TRBD2. This TCR was sampled from a man aged 25-45 years in good health. Sequencing input: memory CD8+ T cells sorted from blood. This sample's subset: CD45RO+ cells pooled with CCR7-negative TemRA cells. The CDR3 loop reads CASSQGVWREGQETQYF. The DNA of the CDR3 is TGTGCCAGCAGCCAAGGCGTCTGGCGGGAGGGCCAAGAGACCCAGTACTTC.